The entry below gives a single T cell receptor beta chain sequence along with its context. Using immunoSEQ multiplex PCR, the repertoire was profiled, and TCRdb retains in-frame clones only, with some absent. The sample lists hundreds of thousands of clones, 89% seen once, with around 1.4% in the top ten. The data originate from a study of Ad26.COV2.S vaccination and SARS-CoV-2 variants. Documented treatment: about 20 received Ad26.COV2.S at low or high dose, single or two shots; about 5 received placebo; per-sample allocation not given. Following the first vaccine or placebo injection, samples were taken on day 63. Ad26 vector vaccine expressed Wuhan-strain SARS-CoV-2 spike. Germline CDR1 and CDR2: LNHDA and SQIVND (reference sequence). Between the trimmed V and J ends, which lost 7 bases and 5 bases, there was a span of 17 bases. The CDR3 is made up of 14 amino acids.

The sample in question was peripheral blood, obtained in a trial of Ad26.COV2.S vaccine versus placebo. The source of this sequence is a person between 18 and 65 years old who received the Ad26.COV2.S COVID-19 vaccine or a placebo. The chain employs TRBV19 and TRBJ1-1; tentative D call: TRBD1 (6 bases). The CDR3 nucleotides read TGTGCCAGTACCGAGTGGAGGGGGATGACTGAAGCTTTCTTT. Protein: CASTEWRGMTEAFF.